These T cell receptor beta chains were read from a single sample in a study of blood T cell repertoires in COVID-19. Assay: immunoSEQ multiplex PCR; the TCRdb copy retains only in-frame clones and omits some. Of 150,000 to 200,000 clones listed, around 90% were seen once; the top ten hold 3% to 4%. Sequencing was carried out using peripheral blood. The receptor set was obtained from a woman aged 55-69 years who had recovered from COVID-19. Each CDR3 is given with its conserved first and last residue. Each record gives: J gene, clone size, D gene, CDR3 length, V gene, CDR3 protein, CDR3 DNA. A D gene is named only where the DNA matches it firmly. The size of a clone is reported for some rows only, either as once, few or many, or as a class for expanded clones.

TRBJ2-3	-	-	14	TRBV5-6	CASSYRTVQDTQYF	TGTGCCAGCAGCTACCGGACTGTCCAGGATACGCAGTATTTT
TRBJ1-1	-	TRBD1	16	TRBV2	CASSGPTGGADTEAFF	TGTGCCAGCAGCGGGCCTACAGGGGGCGCTGACACTGAAGCTTTCTTT
TRBJ1-2	-	-	14	TRBV10-3	CAISESSQGRGYTF	TGTGCCATCAGTGAGTCGTCACAGGGACGTGGCTACACCTTC
TRBJ2-1	once	-	13	TRBV6-1	CASSEDWGYEQFF	TGTGCCAGCAGTGAAGACTGGGGCTATGAGCAGTTCTTC
TRBJ1-6	-	-	14	TRBV2	CASRRGDYNSPLHF	TGTGCCTCGCGGCGAGGAGATTATAATTCACCCCTCCACTTT
TRBJ2-5	-	-	16	TRBV18	CASSLSDTAARETQYF	TGTGCCAGCTCACTCTCGGACACCGCCGCCCGAGAGACCCAGTACTTC
TRBJ2-7	-	TRBD2	16	TRBV4-3	CASSQDFRTSPYEQYF	TGCGCCAGCAGCCAAGATTTCAGGACTAGCCCTTACGAGCAGTACTTC
TRBJ2-7	-	-	17	TRBV4-2	CASSQGSLGGRLYEQYF	TGTGCCAGCAGCCAAGGATCCTTGGGGGGTCGACTCTACGAGCAGTACTTC
TRBJ2-7	-	-	16	TRBV5-8	CASSRQGHQSSYEQYF	TGTGCCAGCAGCCGCCAGGGACATCAAAGCTCCTACGAGCAGTACTTC
TRBJ1-5	-	-	13	TRBV5-6	CASSLGGGQPQHF	TGTGCCAGCAGCTTGGGAGGGGGACAGCCCCAGCATTTT
TRBJ2-7	-	TRBD1	14	TRBV11-2	CASSSQGASDEQYF	TGTGCCAGCAGCTCCCAGGGGGCAAGCGACGAGCAGTACTTC
TRBJ2-3	-	-	15	TRBV7-9	CASSFYATETDTQYF	TGTGCCAGCAGCTTTTACGCAACTGAGACAGATACGCAGTATTTT
TRBJ2-5	-	TRBD2	16	TRBV3-1/TRBV3-2	CASSQGLAGSEETQYF	TGTGCCAGCAGCCAAGGGCTAGCGGGGTCGGAAGAGACCCAGTACTTC
TRBJ1-3	-	-	13	TRBV7-8	CASSAGAGNTIYF	TGTGCCAGCAGCGCCGGAGCTGGAAACACCATATATTTT
TRBJ2-3	-	TRBD2	16	TRBV11-1	CASSLISGASTDTQYF	TGTGCCAGCAGCTTGATCAGCGGGGCTAGCACAGATACGCAGTATTTT
TRBJ1-1	-	-	14	TRBV7-2	CASSTLGGLVEAFF	TGTGCCAGCAGCACCCTTGGAGGCTTGGTGGAAGCTTTCTTT
TRBJ2-5	-	TRBD2	18	TRBV20-1	CSASPFLYGTAGGETQYF	TGCAGTGCTAGTCCCTTTCTATATGGGACTGCCGGGGGGGAGACCCAGTACTTC
TRBJ1-2	-	-	16	TRBV3-1/TRBV3-2	CASSLLGGEVNYGYTF	TGTGCCAGCAGCCTACTGGGGGGTGAAGTTAACTATGGCTACACCTTC
TRBJ2-7	-	TRBD2	15	TRBV18	CASSPSGGDSYEQYF	TGTGCCAGCTCACCAAGCGGGGGGGACTCCTACGAGCAGTACTTC
TRBJ2-3	-	-	14	TRBV11-2	CASSPILSTDTQYF	TGTGCCAGCAGTCCGATCCTAAGCACAGATACGCAGTATTTT
TRBJ2-3	-	TRBD1	13	TRBV19	CASSDGRGIPGYF	TGTGCCAGTAGCGACGGCAGGGGGATCCCCGGGTATTTT
TRBJ2-1	-	TRBD1	14	TRBV7-2	CASSPTGGLNEQFF	TGTGCCAGCAGCCCCACAGGGGGCTTAAATGAGCAGTTCTTC
TRBJ2-3	-	-	14	TRBV11-2	CASSLQTGTDTQYF	TGTGCCAGCAGCTTACAGACAGGCACAGATACGCAGTATTTT
TRBJ2-1	few	TRBD2	17	TRBV29-1	CSVDERGGWSSYNEQFF	TGCAGCGTTGACGAGCGGGGGGGCTGGAGCTCCTACAATGAGCAGTTCTTC
TRBJ1-1	-	-	15	TRBV4-1	CASSQASQGNTEAFF	TGCGCCAGCAGCCAGGCCTCCCAGGGAAACACTGAAGCTTTCTTT
TRBJ1-1	-	TRBD1	13	TRBV5-1	CASSMTGKAEAFF	TGCGCCAGCAGCATGACAGGGAAGGCTGAAGCTTTCTTT
TRBJ2-1	-	-	15	TRBV4-1	CASSQDQDSYNEQFF	TGCGCCAGCAGCCAAGATCAGGACAGCTACAATGAGCAGTTCTTC
TRBJ2-7	few	-	13	TRBV11-1	CASGWTLGYEQYF	TGTGCCAGCGGATGGACACTGGGCTACGAGCAGTACTTC
TRBJ1-5	-	-	13	TRBV5-1	CASSLGSNQPQHF	TGCGCCAGCAGCTTGGGTTCGAATCAGCCCCAGCATTTT
TRBJ1-6	-	TRBD1	18	TRBV9	CASSPPGGGSSYNSPLHF	TGTGCCAGCAGCCCGCCGGGAGGGGGCAGCTCCTATAATTCACCCCTCCACTTT
TRBJ2-7	-	TRBD2	14	TRBV11-2	CASSRTLAGHEQYF	TGTGCCAGCAGCCGGACGCTAGCGGGGCACGAGCAGTACTTC
TRBJ1-1	-	-	14	TRBV7-3	CASSRGVLNTEAFF	TGTGCCAGCAGCCGGGGAGTGTTAAACACTGAAGCTTTCTTT
TRBJ1-2	many	-	12	TRBV19	CASSILTGGYTF	TGTGCCAGTAGTATTCTAACGGGGGGCTACACCTTC
TRBJ2-1	-	-	15	TRBV5-1	CASSLEGGSYNEQFF	TGCGCCAGCAGCTTGGAAGGGGGCTCCTACAATGAGCAGTTCTTC
TRBJ2-7	-	TRBD2	15	TRBV7-9	CASSLGAGGNYEQYF	TGTGCCAGCAGCTTAGGAGCGGGGGGTAATTACGAGCAGTACTTC
TRBJ1-2	-	-	16	TRBV27	CASSLRPRGTNYGYTF	TGTGCCAGCAGTTTAAGGCCCCGGGGAACCAACTATGGCTACACCTTC
TRBJ1-1	-	TRBD1	19	TRBV10-3	CAISGGVGGQGNRNTEAFF	TGTGCCATCAGTGGGGGGGTAGGAGGACAGGGAAATCGGAACACTGAAGCTTTCTTT
TRBJ1-5	once	-	16	TRBV10-1	CASRRRVSVSNQPQHF	TGCGCCAGCCGTCGGAGGGTCAGTGTCAGCAATCAGCCCCAGCATTTT
TRBJ1-1	-	TRBD1	13	TRBV19	CASSWDRASEAFF	TGTGCCAGTAGTTGGGACAGGGCGAGTGAAGCTTTCTTT
TRBJ1-2	-	-	15	TRBV6-2/TRBV6-3	CASSRRGALNYGYTF	TGTGCCAGCAGCCGGAGGGGAGCTCTCAACTATGGCTACACCTTC
TRBJ2-5	-	-	12	TRBV12-3/TRBV12-4	CASGGAQETQYF	TGTGCCAGCGGCGGCGCCCAAGAGACCCAGTACTTC
TRBJ1-3	-	-	16	TRBV7-9	CASSLWTARSGNTIYF	TGTGCCAGCAGCCTTTGGACAGCCAGATCTGGAAACACCATATATTTT
TRBJ2-7	-	-	14	TRBV4-1	CASTQAWGEYEQYF	TGCGCCAGCACCCAAGCTTGGGGGGAGTACGAGCAGTACTTC
TRBJ2-5	-	-	14	TRBV27	CASRADWIQETQYF	TGTGCCAGCAGGGCCGACTGGATACAAGAGACCCAGTACTTC
TRBJ1-1	once	-	14	TRBV25-1	CASSESGRVTEAFF	TGTGCCAGCAGTGAATCTGGCAGGGTGACTGAAGCTTTCTTT
TRBJ1-1	-	TRBD1	15	TRBV5-1	CASGTGGIGNTEAFF	TGCGCCAGCGGGACAGGGGGCATCGGGAACACTGAAGCTTTCTTT
TRBJ1-5	-	TRBD1	16	TRBV19	CASSETGGASNQPQHF	TGTGCCAGTAGCGAAACAGGGGGCGCGAGCAATCAGCCCCAGCATTTT
TRBJ1-3	-	-	13	TRBV7-9	CASSADTGNTIYF	TGTGCCAGCAGCGCGGACACTGGAAACACCATATATTTT
TRBJ2-3	-	TRBD1	15	TRBV2	CASSLTGAGTDTQYF	TGTGCCAGCAGCCTGACAGGGGCGGGCACAGATACGCAGTATTTT
TRBJ2-5	-	TRBD1	13	TRBV18	CASSQGAQETQYF	TGTGCCAGCTCACAGGGGGCACAAGAGACCCAGTACTTC
TRBJ2-7	once	TRBD1	15	TRBV11-3	CASSLAGQGSYEQYF	TGTGCCAGCAGCTTAGCCGGACAGGGATCCTACGAGCAGTACTTC
TRBJ1-3	-	-	18	TRBV5-1	CASSSHRKSPSTGNTIYF	TGCGCCAGCAGCTCGCACAGGAAATCCCCCTCGACTGGAAACACCATATATTTT
TRBJ2-1	-	TRBD2	15	TRBV9	CASSARLAGNNEQFF	TGTGCCAGCAGCGCCCGACTAGCGGGCAACAATGAGCAGTTCTTC
TRBJ1-6	-	TRBD1	12	TRBV7-9	CASSLDRDPLHF	TGTGCCAGCAGCCTCGACAGGGATCCCCTCCACTTT
TRBJ2-5	-	TRBD2	16	TRBV4-2	CASSQDGTTNRETQYF	TGTGCCAGCAGCCAAGACGGGACTACTAATAGAGAGACCCAGTACTTC
TRBJ1-1	few	TRBD1	13	TRBV7-9	CASSSQGEAEAFF	TGTGCCAGCAGCTCCCAGGGGGAGGCTGAAGCTTTCTTT
TRBJ1-2	-	TRBD1	15	TRBV18	CASSPQRGRSDGYTF	TGTGCCAGCTCACCTCAAAGGGGGCGTTCAGATGGCTACACCTTC
TRBJ2-1	-	TRBD2	15	TRBV29-1	CSVRRGGLSYNEQFF	TGCAGCGTTCGGCGGGGGGGCCTCTCCTACAATGAGCAGTTCTTC
TRBJ2-1	-	TRBD2	15	TRBV28	CASSVAGRFYNEQFF	TGTGCCAGCAGTGTAGCGGGGCGCTTCTACAATGAGCAGTTCTTC